This T cell receptor beta chain was captured by sequencing in a study of lymphopenia after photon versus proton radiotherapy. The V gene's germline CDR1 is KGHSH and CDR2 LQKENI. With V trimmed by 0 bases and J by 1 base, 8 bases remained unmatched. There are 19 residues in the CDR3. Concerning this clone: Its antigen is not known.

Overall study results and limits: A bigger post-nadir fall in TCR diversity correlated inversely with survival time in deceased patients. Under photons, naive T cells and diversity fell while effector/memory populations rose.

Sequencing used immunoSEQ multiplex PCR; TCRdb keeps in-frame clones, though not all of them. The table includes some 29,000 clones, approximately 90% detected once. The chain links TRBV18 to TRBJ2-7, with TRBD2 identical over 14 bases. The sequence came from a woman aged 55-69 years with cholangiocarcinoma. Some clones in this sample may be carry-over from other donors' samples. The input for sequencing was peripheral blood, taken from a patient treated with proton-based radiotherapy. In nucleotides, the CDR3 is TGTGCCAGCTCACCACCAGGGACTAGCGGGAGTAGTATATCCTACGAGCAGTACTTC. Encoded protein: CASSPPGTSGSSISYEQYF.